Included here is one T cell receptor beta chain sequence, with context. Its antigen is undetermined. The repertoire was sequenced with immunoSEQ multiplex PCR; TCRdb's copy has only in-frame clones and lacks some. The table lists 190,000 or so clones, approximately 62% of them singletons. The sample originates from a study of shared clonotypes between healthy human individuals. Study conclusions and caveats: Larger estimated richness was generally recorded for naive subsets relative to memory subsets.

Germline V gene sequence: CDR1 MDHEN, CDR2 SYDVKM. V gave up 3 bases and J gave up 3 bases, with 5 bases separating them. This CDR3 region has 12 residues. The clonotype originates from a man in his thirties or forties in good health. The chain recombines TRBV28 with TRBJ1-1; D remains ambiguous. Source material: memory CD4+ T cells sorted from blood. Subset denoted: CD45RA-negative fraction. The CDR3 loop is CASSFPDTEAFF. CDR3 DNA: TGTGCCAGCAGTTTCCCCGACACTGAAGCTTTCTTT.